This passage covers 25 T cell receptor beta chains from one sample sequenced in a study of blood T cell repertoires in COVID-19. Here immunoSEQ multiplex PCR was the method, and the copy in TCRdb shows in-frame clones only, minus some. The sample has some 250,000 clones, approximately 80% seen once. Input material: peripheral blood. Every receptor here comes from a woman of 80 years or more with COVID-19, enrolled during active disease.

The rearrangement links TRBV15 to TRBJ1-2; D is ambiguous. V was shortened by 0 bases and J by 5 bases, with 13 bases between the two germline ends. Germline loops: CDR1 LNHNV, CDR2 YYDKDF (reference sequence). The CDR3 sequence is 15 residues long. The CDR3 coding sequence is TGTGCCACCAGCAGAGATAACCGGGAGATTTATGGCTACACCTTC. Its translation: CATSRDNREIYGYTF.

The chain links TRBV5-4 to TRBJ2-3; a possible D gene is TRBD1 (5 bases). V lost 6 bases, J lost 2 bases, and 16 bases lay in between. This CDR3 comprises 15 residues. Germline-derived CDR1 and CDR2 are SGHNT and YYREEE (reference sequence). This CDR3 reads CASTSGLGPTDTQYF. The CDR3 DNA follows: TGTGCCAGCACTTCAGGGTTGGGGCCCACAGATACGCAGTATTTT.

The CDR3 DNA reads as TGTGCCAGCAGCCACAACACAGATACGCAGTATTTT. Its translation is CASSHNTDTQYF. This chain joins TRBV3-1 (or the pseudogene TRBV3-2) and TRBJ2-3; D unclear. Trimming left V 3 bases short and J 2 bases short, with 3 bases between. CDR3 size: 12 residues. The germline V gene encodes CDR1 LGHDT and CDR2 YNNKEL (reference sequence).

The V call is TRBV5-1, the J call TRBJ1-2; D may be TRBD1 (5 bases). Between the trimmed V and J ends, which lost 0 bases and 8 bases, there was a span of 11 bases. The CDR3 covers 13 residues. The germline CDR1 and CDR2 sequences are SGHRS and YFSETQ. Here the CDR3 reads CASSLVGAGGYTF. Here the CDR3 DNA reads TGCGCCAGCAGCTTGGTAGGGGCTGGAGGCTACACCTTC.

The V gene is TRBV10-1, the J gene TRBJ2-7; 12 bases align to TRBD2. V gave up 8 bases and J gave up 4 bases; unmatched junction bases: 6. The length of the CDR3 is 14 residues. Germline-derived CDR1 and CDR2 are WNHNN and SYGVQD (reference sequence). DNA for the CDR3: TGCGCCAGCCGATGGACTAGCGGGACTTACGAGCAGTACTTC. Translated, it gives CASRWTSGTYEQYF.

V and J are TRBV7-3 and TRBJ2-7; D not resolved. Per germline, CDR1 SGHTA and CDR2 FQGTGA. This CDR3 region has 14 residues. The V end was cut by 5 bases, the J end by 0 bases, with 11 bases between. In nucleotides, the CDR3 is TGTGCCAGCAGCCCTTCAGTGGTCTCCTACGAGCAGTACTTC. Translating gives CASSPSVVSYEQYF.

This clone showed up just a few times. V usage is TRBV5-1 and J usage is TRBJ2-6, with 7 nucleotides matching TRBD1. Trimming took 3 bases from V and 4 from J; bases not matched to a gene: 4. This CDR3 region has 15 residues. CDR1 and CDR2 from the germline V gene are SGHRS and YFSETQ. The CDR3 sequence is CASSSTGLGANVLTF. CDR3 bases: TGCGCCAGCAGCTCGACAGGGCTGGGGGCCAACGTCCTGACTTTC. The entire variable domain, with the rest obtained from reference TRBV5-1 and TRBJ2-6, is as follows: KAGVTQTPRYLIKTRGQQVTLSCSPISGHRSVSWYQQTPGQGLQFLFEYFSETQRNKGNFPGRFSGRQFSNSRSEMNVSTLELGDSALYLCASSSTGLGANVLTFGAGSRLTVL.

This chain uses TRBV5-1 with TRBJ2-5; D is undetermined. CDR1 and CDR2 (germline): SGHRS, YFSETQ. This CDR3 spans 12 amino acids. The V end was cut by 0 bases, the J end by 11 bases, with 11 bases between. The CDR3 DNA is TGCGCCAGCAGCTTGGAAACAGCCCCGCAGTACTTC. Translating gives CASSLETAPQYF.

The chain carries TRBV6-6 and TRBJ2-3, with TRBD1 identical over 8 bases. Unmatched junction bases numbered 4, after V lost 6 bases and J lost 8 bases. The germline CDR1 and CDR2 sequences are MNHNY and SVGAGI (reference sequence). CDR3 length: 12 amino acids. CDR3 coding DNA: TGTGCCAGCAGCGCAGGGGGCGGTACGCAGTATTTT. This sequence encodes CASSAGGGTQYF.

The chain employs TRBV20-1 and TRBJ2-1; 11 bases map to TRBD2. This CDR3 contains 11 residues. The ends lost 4 bases at V and 16 bases at J; junction bases unmatched: 6. Germline V gene sequence: CDR1 DFQATT, CDR2 SNEGSKA (reference sequence). The CDR3 sequence is CSATGLAGGFF. CDR3 nucleotide sequence: TGCAGTGCTACCGGACTAGCGGGTGGATTCTTC.

Here the CDR3 reads CASSLGVDEQFF. CDR3 nucleotides: TGTGCCAGCAGCCTGGGCGTGGATGAGCAGTTCTTC. The chain combines TRBV7-3 with TRBJ2-1, with D unclear. The CDR3 runs 12 residues. Germline values: CDR1 SGHTA, CDR2 FQGTGA. With 5 bases removed from V and 8 bases from J, the gap between germline ends came to 10 bases.

This chain links TRBV4-1 with TRBJ1-2, with 10 bases fitting TRBD1. CDR1 and CDR2 from the germline V gene are MGHRA and YSYEKL. The CDR3 consists of 16 residues. Trimming at V came to 1 base and at J to 4 bases, leaving 6 bases not matched to a gene. The CDR3 loop is CASSQGFRTGGYGYTF. CDR3 nucleotide sequence: TGCGCCAGCAGCCAAGGGTTTCGGACAGGGGGCTATGGCTACACCTTC.

This clone was counted a few times. The chain couples TRBV3-1 (or the pseudogene TRBV3-2) to TRBJ2-7, with 12 bases that match TRBD1. Germline lookup yields CDR1 LGHDT and CDR2 YNNKEL (reference sequence). V gave up 4 bases and J gave up 3 bases; unmatched junction bases: 4. CDR3 length: 15 amino acids. The chain's CDR3 is CASSLRDRGHYEQYF. The CDR3 nucleotides read TGTGCCAGCAGCCTCCGGGACAGGGGGCACTACGAGCAGTACTTC.

The J gene is TRBJ1-1, the V gene TRBV18, with D perhaps TRBD1 (5 bases). The CDR3 extends over 13 amino acids. Between the trimmed V and J ends, which lost 6 bases and 8 bases, there was a span of 16 bases. Germline-derived CDR1 and CDR2 are KGHSH and LQKENI. CDR3 loop: CASSRVQDTEAFF. The CDR3 DNA follows: TGTGCCAGCTCGCGCGTACAGGATACGGAAGCTTTCTTT.

The chain uses TRBV4-2 and TRBJ2-5; the match to TRBD2 covers 10 bases. Germline V CDR1 and CDR2: LGHNA, YNFKEQ. The CDR3 is 15 residues long. The V segment lost 1 base and the J segment 1 base; nucleotides outside the gene matches: 0. The CDR3 loop is CASSQASGSQETQYF. In nucleotides, the CDR3 is TGTGCCAGCAGCCAAGCTAGCGGGAGCCAAGAGACCCAGTACTTC.

The rearrangement links TRBV7-3 to TRBJ2-1; 10 nucleotides align to TRBD2. V was clipped by 2 bases and J by 12 bases; unmatched bases: 7. Per the germline V gene, CDR1 is SGHTA and CDR2 is FQGTGA. The CDR3 has 14 amino acids. For the CDR3, the DNA is TGTGCCAGCAGCTTAGGCCTAGCGGGGGCAAGGCAGTTCTTC. Translating it yields CASSLGLAGARQFF.

The genes are TRBV28 and TRBJ1-1; 8 positions agree with TRBD1. The trim removed 4 bases at V and 8 bases at J, leaving 6 bases unmatched. Germline V gene data show CDR1 as MDHEN and CDR2 as SYDVKM. The CDR3 loop spans 13 amino acids. The DNA for the CDR3 is TGTGCCAGCAGTTCCTTCGACAGGGGAGAAGCTTTCTTT. Translating gives CASSSFDRGEAFF. Full variable domain (remainder filled in from reference TRBV28 and TRBJ1-1): DVKVTQSSRYLVKRTGEKVFLECVQDMDHENMFWYRQDPGLGLRLIYFSYDVKMKEKGDIPEGYSVSREKKERFSLILESASTNQTSMYLCASSSFDRGEAFFGQGTRLTVV.

This clone was counted once. V and J are TRBV6-6 and TRBJ1-3; the D is unclear. The germline gives CDR1 MNHNY, CDR2 SVGAGI (reference sequence). The CDR3 consists of 16 residues. Between the trimmed V and J ends, which lost 7 bases and 0 bases, there was a span of 16 bases. The CDR3 DNA sequence: TGTGCCAGCACCAATAATCGACTTAACTCTGGAAACACCATATATTTT. This encodes CASTNNRLNSGNTIYF.

This chain links TRBV10-2 with TRBJ1-5; TRBD1 is a possible D gene (6 bases). V lost 3 bases and J lost 2, with 11 bases in between. The V gene's germline CDR1 is WSHSY and CDR2 SAAADI. CDR3 length: 15 amino acids. The CDR3 spells CASSDGTGRNQPQHF. DNA of the CDR3: TGCGCCAGCAGTGATGGAACAGGGCGCAATCAGCCCCAGCATTTT.

This clone was counted at least ten times. V usage is TRBV5-1 and J usage is TRBJ1-1, with TRBD1 matching 8 bases. Germline lookup yields CDR1 SGHRS and CDR2 YFSETQ. The CDR3 extends over 14 amino acids. With 0 bases clipped from V and 5 bases from J, the junction kept 3 bases outside the gene matches. The CDR3 reads CASSLEQGGTEAFF. The CDR3 DNA reads TGCGCCAGCAGCTTGGAACAGGGGGGGACTGAAGCTTTCTTT.

This chain uses TRBV7-9 with TRBJ1-1; D is uncertain. CDR1 SEHNR and CDR2 FQNEAQ come from the germline V gene (reference sequence). V was shortened by 1 base and J by 0 bases, with 6 bases between the two germline ends. The CDR3 loop spans 14 amino acids. Here the CDR3 DNA reads TGTGCCAGCAGCTTAGGAGGGATGAACACTGAAGCTTTCTTT. Protein sequence: CASSLGGMNTEAFF.

The chain combines TRBV14 with TRBJ2-7, with TRBD1 as a possible D gene (5 bases). This CDR3 is 12 amino acids long. Trimming took off 0 bases at V and 9 bases at J, with 9 bases between the two ends. Germline loops: CDR1 SGHDN, CDR2 FVKESK. This chain's CDR3 is CASSQDTGRQYF. The CDR3 nucleotides read TGTGCCAGCAGCCAAGATACAGGCCGGCAGTACTTC.

The chain carries TRBV7-2 and TRBJ2-7; D is uncertain. V was trimmed by 2 bases and J by 6 bases, leaving 11 bases between them. The CDR3 totals 13 residues. Germline CDR1 SGHTA, CDR2 FQGNSA. CDR3 protein: CASSLSRVPEQYF. In nucleotides, the CDR3 is TGTGCCAGCAGCTTAAGTCGGGTGCCCGAGCAGTACTTC. The variable domain in full, completed from reference TRBV7-2 and TRBJ2-7, reads GAGVSQSPSNKVTEKGKDVELRCDPISGHTALYWYRQSLGQGLEFLIYFQGNSAPDKSGLPSDRFSAERTGGSVSTLTIQRTQQEDSAVYLCASSLSRVPEQYFGPGTRLTVT.

V is TRBV27 and J is TRBJ2-4; TRBD1 matches 8 bases. V lost 6 bases and J lost 1; bases outside the gene matches: 5. CDR1 MNHEY and CDR2 SMNVEV come from the germline V gene (reference sequence). This CDR3 contains 15 residues. CDR3 coding DNA: TGTGCCAGCAGAGGACAGGGTTATGCCAAAAACATTCAGTACTTC. Translated, it gives CASRGQGYAKNIQYF.

The gene calls are TRBV3-1 (or the pseudogene TRBV3-2) and TRBJ2-7; D possibly corresponds to TRBD2 (5 bases). Per germline, CDR1 LGHDT and CDR2 YNNKEL (reference sequence). Deletions cut 0 bases from V and 6 bases from J, with 27 bases between. The CDR3 covers 19 residues. The CDR3: CASSQEEGSSGLLSPEQYF. CDR3 nucleotide sequence: TGTGCCAGCAGCCAAGAAGAAGGGAGTTCCGGACTCCTGAGTCCCGAGCAGTACTTC.